The 6 T cell receptor beta chains below all came from one sample that was sequenced in a study of blood T cell repertoires in COVID-19. Generated by immunoSEQ multiplex PCR, the TCRdb table keeps only in-frame clones and is missing some. This table has about 140,000 clones, under 80% appearing once. Sequenced sample: peripheral blood. The receptors derive from a man older than 75 with acute or convalescent COVID-19.

The J gene is TRBJ1-2, the V gene TRBV27; D remains ambiguous. The V and J ends lost 0 bases and 7 bases respectively, with 12 bases between them. The CDR3 length is 14 residues. Germline lookup yields CDR1 MNHEY and CDR2 SMNVEV (reference sequence). CDR3 loop: CASSLSNGRAGYTF. The DNA of the CDR3 is TGTGCCAGCAGTTTATCCAATGGGAGGGCTGGCTACACCTTC.

This clone came up a few times. The chain has TRBV19 and TRBJ2-7, with TRBD2 as a possible D gene (6 bases). This CDR3 has 14 amino acids. The V end lost 10 bases, the J end lost 6 bases, and 22 bases lay between the germline ends. Germline V gene lookup returns CDR1 LNHDA and CDR2 SQIVND (reference sequence). CDR3 bases: TGTGCCACTAGAGGTCGGCAGGGTAGCGGCGAGCAGTACTTC. Protein sequence: CATRGRQGSGEQYF.

This chain connects TRBV9 to TRBJ1-3; D is unresolved. Germline loops: CDR1 SGDLS, CDR2 YYNGEE. The CDR3 is 15 residues long. V shed 0 bases and J shed 4 bases, with 11 bases lying between them. The CDR3 reads CASSVAGNTGNTIYF. DNA of the CDR3: TGTGCCAGCAGCGTAGCGGGGAATACCGGAAACACCATATATTTT.

The chain has TRBV7-2 and TRBJ2-4, with 11 bases that match TRBD2. This CDR3 comprises 17 residues. Per the germline V gene, CDR1 is SGHTA and CDR2 is FQGNSA. V was clipped by 2 bases and J by 3 bases; unmatched bases: 6. The CDR3 sequence is CASSLYSGGAGKNIQYF. DNA for the CDR3: TGTGCCAGCAGCTTATATAGCGGGGGGGCCGGCAAAAACATTCAGTACTTC. Complete variable domain (other parts from reference TRBV7-2 and TRBJ2-4): GAGVSQSPSNKVTEKGKDVELRCDPISGHTALYWYRQSLGQGLEFLIYFQGNSAPDKSGLPSDRFSAERTGGSVSTLTIQRTQQEDSAVYLCASSLYSGGAGKNIQYFGAGTRLSVL.

This chain uses TRBV6-2 or TRBV6-3 with TRBJ1-5; D call uncertain. CDR1 is MNHEY and CDR2 is SVGEGT in the germline V gene. Trimming stripped 2 bases from V and 5 bases from J, with 4 bases between. The CDR3 contains 12 residues. In DNA, the CDR3 is TGTGCCAGCAGTTACACGGATCAGCCCCAGCATTTT. It yields the protein CASSYTDQPQHF.

V is TRBV6-2 or TRBV6-3 and J is TRBJ2-7; the match to TRBD1 covers 7 bases. V dropped 2 bases and J dropped 0; count of bases not matched to a gene: 10. Germline CDR1 reads MNHEY; CDR2 reads SVGEGT. The CDR3 is made up of 17 amino acids. The CDR3 DNA reads TGTGCCAGCAGTTACGCGACGGGACAGCGGAGCTCCTACGAGCAGTACTTC. It yields the protein CASSYATGQRSSYEQYF.